This T cell receptor beta chain is drawn from a study of early T cells in non-severe SARS-CoV-2 infection. TCRdb used MiXCR to reprocess the 5' RACE reads, holding one entry per CDR3 protein. In the table there are about 25,000 distinct CDR3 sequences, about 4% of which are singletons. This TCR derives from an adult who was a healthcare worker with PCR-confirmed SARS-CoV-2 infection or an uninfected control (not recorded which). The sample taken for sequencing was whole blood.

The CDR3 region is CAWKIQGSTDTQYF. For the CDR3, the DNA is TGTGCCTGGAAAATACAGGGGTCCACAGATACGCAGTATTTT. The gene calls are TRBV30 and TRBJ2-3; 7 bases match TRBD1. Germline-derived CDR1 and CDR2 are GTSNPN and SVGIG (reference sequence). The CDR3 covers 14 residues. With V trimmed by 4 bases and J by 2 bases, 6 bases remained unmatched.